Below, one T cell receptor beta chain is given with its context. Its antigen is undetermined. The data derive from a study of regulatory dendritic cells for organ transplantation. Sequenced by immunoSEQ multiplex PCR; TCRdb stores in-frame clones only, minus some. The sample includes 30,000 or so clones, roughly 84% of them seen just once. Naive CD45RA+ and memory CD45RO+ CD4+ or CD8+ T cells were FACS-sorted. V was shortened by 0 bases and J by 0 bases, with 7 bases between the two germline ends. The CDR3 is 15 amino acids. Per germline, CDR1 SGHDT and CDR2 YYEEEE. Study-level points and caveats: Of resting T cell subsets, memory CD8+ had the most alloreactive clonotypes.

This receptor was obtained from a human donor in good health. V usage is TRBV5-6 and J usage is TRBJ1-3, with D unresolved. The sample taken for sequencing was naive CD8+ T cells from blood. Sample subset: CD45RA+ naive T cells. CDR3 sequence (DNA): TGTGCCAGCAGCTTGGGAGTAATCTCTGGAAACACCATATATTTT. Translating it yields CASSLGVISGNTIYF.